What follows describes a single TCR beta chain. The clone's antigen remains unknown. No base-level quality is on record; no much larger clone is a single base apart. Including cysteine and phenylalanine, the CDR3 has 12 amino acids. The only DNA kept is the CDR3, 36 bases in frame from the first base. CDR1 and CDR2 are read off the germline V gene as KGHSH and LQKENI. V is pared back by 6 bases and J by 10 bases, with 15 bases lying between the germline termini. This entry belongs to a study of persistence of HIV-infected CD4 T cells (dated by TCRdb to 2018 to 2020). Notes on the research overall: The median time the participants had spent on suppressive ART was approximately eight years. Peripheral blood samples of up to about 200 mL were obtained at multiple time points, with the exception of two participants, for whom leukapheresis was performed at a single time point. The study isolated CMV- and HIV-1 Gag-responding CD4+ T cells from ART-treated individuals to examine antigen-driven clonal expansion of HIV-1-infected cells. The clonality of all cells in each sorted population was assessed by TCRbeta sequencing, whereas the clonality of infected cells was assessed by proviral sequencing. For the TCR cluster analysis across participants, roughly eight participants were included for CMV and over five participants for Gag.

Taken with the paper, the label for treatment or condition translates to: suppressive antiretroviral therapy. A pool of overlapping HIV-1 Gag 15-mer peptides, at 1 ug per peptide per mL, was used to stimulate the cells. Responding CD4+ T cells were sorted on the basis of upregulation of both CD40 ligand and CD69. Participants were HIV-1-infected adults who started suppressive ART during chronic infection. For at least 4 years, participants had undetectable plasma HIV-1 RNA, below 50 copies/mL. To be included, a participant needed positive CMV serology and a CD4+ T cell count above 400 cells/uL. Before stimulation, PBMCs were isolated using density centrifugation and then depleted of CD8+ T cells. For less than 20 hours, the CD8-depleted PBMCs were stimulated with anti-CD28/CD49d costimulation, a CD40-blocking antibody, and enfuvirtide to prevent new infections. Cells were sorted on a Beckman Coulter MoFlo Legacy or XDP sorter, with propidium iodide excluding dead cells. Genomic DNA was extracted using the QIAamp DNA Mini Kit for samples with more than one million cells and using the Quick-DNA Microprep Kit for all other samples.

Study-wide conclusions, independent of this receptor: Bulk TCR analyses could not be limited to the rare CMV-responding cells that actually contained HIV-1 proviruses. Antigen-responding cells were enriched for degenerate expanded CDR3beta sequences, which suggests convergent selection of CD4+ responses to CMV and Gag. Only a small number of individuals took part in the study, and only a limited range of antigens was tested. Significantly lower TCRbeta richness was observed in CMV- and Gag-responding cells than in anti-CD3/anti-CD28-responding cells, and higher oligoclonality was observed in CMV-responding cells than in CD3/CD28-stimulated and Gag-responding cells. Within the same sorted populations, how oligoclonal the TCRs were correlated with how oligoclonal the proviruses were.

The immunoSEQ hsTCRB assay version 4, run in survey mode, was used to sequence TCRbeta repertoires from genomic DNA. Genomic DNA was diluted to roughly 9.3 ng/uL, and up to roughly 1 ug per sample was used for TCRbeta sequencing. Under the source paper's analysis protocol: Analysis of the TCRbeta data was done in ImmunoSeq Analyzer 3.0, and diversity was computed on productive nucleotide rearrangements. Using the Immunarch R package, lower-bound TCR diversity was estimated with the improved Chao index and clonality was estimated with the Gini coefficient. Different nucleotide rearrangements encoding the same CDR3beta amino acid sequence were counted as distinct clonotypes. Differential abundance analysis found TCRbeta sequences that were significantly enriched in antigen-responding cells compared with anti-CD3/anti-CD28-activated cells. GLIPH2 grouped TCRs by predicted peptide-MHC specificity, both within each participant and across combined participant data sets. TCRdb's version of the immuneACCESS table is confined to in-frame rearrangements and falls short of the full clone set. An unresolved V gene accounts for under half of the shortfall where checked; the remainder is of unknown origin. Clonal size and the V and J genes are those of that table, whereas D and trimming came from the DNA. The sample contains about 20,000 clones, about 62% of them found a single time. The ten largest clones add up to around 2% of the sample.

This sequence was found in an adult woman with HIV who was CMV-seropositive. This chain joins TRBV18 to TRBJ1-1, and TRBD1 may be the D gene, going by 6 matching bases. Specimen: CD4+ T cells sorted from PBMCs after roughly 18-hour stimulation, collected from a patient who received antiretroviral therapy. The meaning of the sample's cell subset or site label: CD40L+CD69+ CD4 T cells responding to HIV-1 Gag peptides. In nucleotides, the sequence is TGTGCCAGCTCTCCTCCGGGACAAGGAGCTTTCTTT. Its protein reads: CASSPPGQGAFF. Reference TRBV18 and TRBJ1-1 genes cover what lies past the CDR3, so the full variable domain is NAGVMQNPRHLVRRRGQEARLRCSPMKGHSHVYWYRQLPEEGLKFMVYLQKENIIDESGMPKERFSAEFPKEGPSILRIQQVVRGDSAAYFCASSPPGQGAFFGQGTRLTVV.